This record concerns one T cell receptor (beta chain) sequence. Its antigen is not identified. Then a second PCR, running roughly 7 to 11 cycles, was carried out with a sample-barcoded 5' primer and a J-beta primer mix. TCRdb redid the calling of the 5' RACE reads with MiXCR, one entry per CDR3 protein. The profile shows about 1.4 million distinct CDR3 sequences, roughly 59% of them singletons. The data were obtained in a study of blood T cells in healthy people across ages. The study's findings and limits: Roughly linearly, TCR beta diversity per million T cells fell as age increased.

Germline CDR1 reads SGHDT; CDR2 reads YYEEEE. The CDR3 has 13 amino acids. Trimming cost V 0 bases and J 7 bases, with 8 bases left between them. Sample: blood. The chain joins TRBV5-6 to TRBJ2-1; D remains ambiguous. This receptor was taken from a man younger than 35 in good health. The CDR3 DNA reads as TGTGCCAGCAGCTTGGGCTCTGCAAATGAGCAGTTCTTC. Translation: CASSLGSANEQFF.